This T cell receptor (beta chain) was captured by sequencing in a study of OX40 agonist ivuxolimab in advanced cancers. For the study at large: Prior therapy, whether anti-PD-1, anti-PD-L1 or anti-CTLA-4, was allowed, and 40% had some. Three patients got partial responses; one had hepatocellular carcinoma and two had cutaneous melanoma.

Sequenced by immunoSEQ multiplex PCR; TCRdb stores in-frame clones only, minus some. Here the sample spans 60,000 to 65,000 clones, 84% being singletons. A few counts support this clone. Its antigen remains unknown. Study findings and constraints: Normalized expansion of T-cell clones was also low for some nonresponders.

The V and J ends lost 5 bases and 3 bases respectively, with 4 bases between them. The germline V gene has CDR1 SNHLY and CDR2 FYNNEI. This CDR3 has 11 residues. The sequences come from CD4+ or CD8+ T cells sorted from blood, collected in a trial of the OX40 agonist ivuxolimab. V usage is TRBV2 and J usage is TRBJ1-1, with D uncertain. This receptor was obtained from an adult with an advanced solid tumor such as melanoma, head and neck, liver or kidney cancer. The CDR3 DNA reads TGTGCCAGCAGTTATGACACTGAAGCTTTCTTT. Its protein is CASSYDTEAFF.